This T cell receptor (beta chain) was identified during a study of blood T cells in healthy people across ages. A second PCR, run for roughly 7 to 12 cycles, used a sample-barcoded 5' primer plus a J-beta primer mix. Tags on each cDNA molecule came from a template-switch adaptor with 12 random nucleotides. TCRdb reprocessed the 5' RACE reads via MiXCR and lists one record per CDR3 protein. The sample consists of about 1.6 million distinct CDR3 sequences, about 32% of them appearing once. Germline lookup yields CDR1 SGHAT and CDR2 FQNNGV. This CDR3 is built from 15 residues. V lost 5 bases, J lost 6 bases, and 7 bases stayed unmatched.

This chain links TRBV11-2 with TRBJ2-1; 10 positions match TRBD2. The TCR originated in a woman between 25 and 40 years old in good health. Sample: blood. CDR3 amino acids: CASSPASGGANEQFF. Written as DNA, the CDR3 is TGTGCCAGCAGCCCCGCTAGCGGGGGTGCCAATGAGCAGTTCTTC.